This record looks at one T cell receptor beta chain sequence and its context. Per the study methods: From reference gene primer amplification, estimates of nucleated cell counts were derived. TCRdb's table, derived via immunoSEQ multiplex PCR, lists solely in-frame clones and lacks some. The DNA was the basis for D and trimming; V, J and clone size are from that table. The sample lists 250,000 to 350,000 clones, about 85% occurring once. The data were obtained in a study of blood T cell repertoires in COVID-19. Overall study: Specimens from acute and convalescent COVID-19 originated in the United States, Italy and Spain. Sources were T cells, B-cell-depleted T cells, or PBMCs; the material itself was cDNA or gDNA.

Germline trimming cut 4 bases from V and 8 bases from J; bases unmatched to any gene: 8. The CDR3 extends over 14 amino acids. In germline, CDR1 is SGHRS, CDR2 YFSETQ. The origin of this receptor is a woman between 45 and 60 years old with active or convalescent COVID-19. This chain connects TRBV5-1 to TRBJ2-1, with TRBD2 matching 8 bases. The specimen sequenced was peripheral blood. The CDR3 spells CASSLRTSNDEQFF. For the CDR3, the DNA is TGCGCCAGCAGCCTTAGGACTAGCAACGATGAGCAGTTCTTC.